One sample yielded the 28 T cell receptor beta chains listed below, sequenced in a study of OX40 agonist ivuxolimab in advanced cancers. Sequenced by immunoSEQ multiplex PCR; TCRdb stores in-frame clones only, minus some. The repertoire holds around 33,000 clones, nearly 95% seen once, with 4% to 5% in the top ten. The specimen comprised CD4+ or CD8+ T cells sorted from blood, sampled in a trial of the OX40 agonist ivuxolimab. The receptors come from an adult with an advanced solid tumor such as melanoma, head and neck, liver or kidney cancer.

This chain links TRBV5-4 with TRBJ2-3; D possibly uses TRBD1 or TRBD2 (5 bases each). The CDR3 runs 13 residues. Trimming pared 1 base from V and 4 bases from J, leaving 7 bases between. The germline V gene has CDR1 SGHNT and CDR2 YYREEE (reference sequence). The chain's CDR3 is CASSLLGADTQYF. CDR3 DNA sequence: TGTGCCAGCAGCTTGTTGGGGGCAGATACGCAGTATTTT.

The genes are TRBV20-1 and TRBJ2-5; D is unclear. The length of the CDR3 is 11 residues. Germline CDR1 and CDR2: DFQATT and SNEGSKA (reference sequence). Trimming shortened V by 5 bases and J by 1 base, and 5 bases separated the two germline ends. The CDR3 loop is CSAELQETQYF. CDR3 nucleotides: TGCAGTGCTGAACTCCAAGAGACCCAGTACTTC.

This clone was seen only once. V usage is TRBV18 and J usage is TRBJ2-2, with D unresolved. Germline V gene data show CDR1 as KGHSH and CDR2 as LQKENI. V was pared by 0 bases and J by 0 bases, with 5 bases between. The CDR3 sequence is 15 residues long. The CDR3, as DNA: TGTGCCAGCTCACCACCGGCCGCGAACACCGGGGAGCTGTTTTTT. Its translation: CASSPPAANTGELFF.

In its sample, this clone was seen a few times. This chain joins TRBV7-6 and TRBJ1-1, with D unresolved. Germline lookup yields CDR1 SGHVS and CDR2 FNYEAQ. CDR3 length equals 12 residues. Trimming removed 0 bases from V and 7 bases from J, with 6 bases in between. The CDR3 coding sequence is TGTGCCAGCAGCTTAGCGGGGAGTGAAGCTTTCTTT. Translating gives CASSLAGSEAFF.

As for this clone: The junction shows a germline mismatch at one end, possibly a read error. The chain has TRBV7-7 and TRBJ2-2; TRBD1 might be the D (5 bases). The CDR3 runs 14 residues. Germline V gene lookup returns CDR1 SSHAT and CDR2 FNYEAQ (reference sequence). CDR3 sequence reads: CASSLRAGNGELFF. CDR3 nucleotides: TGTGCTAGCAGCTTACGAGCAGGGAACGGGGAGCTGTTTTTT. Variable domain in full (rest from reference TRBV7-7 and TRBJ2-2): GAGVSQSPRYKVTKRGQDVTLRCDPISSHATLYWYQQALGQGPEFLTYFNYEAQPDKSGLPSDRFSAERPEGSISTLTIQRTEQRDSAMYRCASSLRAGNGELFFGEGSRLTVL.

V gene TRBV28 combines with J gene TRBJ2-3; 9 nucleotides match TRBD2. CDR1 and CDR2 (germline): MDHEN, SYDVKM. V shed 2 bases, J shed 2 bases, and the junction held 5 bases outside the gene matches. CDR3 length: 16 amino acids. The CDR3 DNA sequence: TGTGCCAGCAGTTTAGGGCGGGGGGGATACACAGATACGCAGTATTTT. It is translated as CASSLGRGGYTDTQYF.

The chain combines TRBV9 with TRBJ2-1; 10 nucleotides match TRBD2. Looked up from germline, CDR1 is SGDLS and CDR2 is YYNGEE. The CDR3 is made up of 17 amino acids. The ends lost 0 bases at V and 6 bases at J; junction bases unmatched: 9. Here the CDR3 reads CASSVASTGLASNEQFF. CDR3 DNA: TGTGCCAGCAGCGTAGCTTCTACGGGACTAGCGAGCAATGAGCAGTTCTTC.

The rearrangement uses TRBV7-9 and TRBJ1-2, with D possibly being TRBD1 (5 bases). The CDR3 covers 13 residues. CDR1 and CDR2 from the germline V gene are SEHNR and FQNEAQ (reference sequence). The V and J ends lost 6 bases and 8 bases respectively, with 16 bases between them. The CDR3 DNA reads TGTGCCAGCAGGTCCGGGGGGGATAGCGGCTACACCTTC. Encoded protein: CASRSGGDSGYTF.

The chain carries TRBV2 and TRBJ1-1, with D unresolved. The CDR3 is made up of 12 amino acids. Per the germline V gene, CDR1 is SNHLY and CDR2 is FYNNEI. V was shortened by 6 bases and J by 2 bases, with 7 bases between the two germline ends. The CDR3 DNA is TGTGCCAGCAGGGTAAGCAACACTGAAGCTTTCTTT. This codes for CASRVSNTEAFF.

This clone was seen once. This chain joins TRBV27 and TRBJ2-1, with D unclear. CDR3 size: 13 residues. The germline CDR1 and CDR2 sequences are MNHEY and SMNVEV (reference sequence). Trimming removed 2 bases from V and 7 bases from J, with 9 bases in between. The CDR3 loop reads CASSLIEGNEQFF. In DNA, the CDR3 is TGTGCCAGCAGTTTAATTGAAGGAAATGAGCAGTTCTTC.

As concerns this clone: At one of its ends the junction is not consistent with the germline gene, which may arise from a read error. The V call is TRBV11-2, the J call TRBJ1-5; D ambiguous. CDR3 size: 14 residues. Per germline, CDR1 SGHAT and CDR2 FQNNGV. CDR3 loop: CASSIDGSNQPQHF. The DNA of the CDR3 is TGTGCCAGCAGCATAGACGGTAGCAATCAGCCCCAGCATTTT.

The chain couples TRBV19 to TRBJ1-4; D call uncertain. The CDR3 has 15 residues. The germline V gene encodes CDR1 LNHDA and CDR2 SQIVND (reference sequence). Trimming took 5 bases from V and 4 from J, leaving 14 bases between them. The CDR3: CASSFLGRSNEKLFF. The CDR3 coding sequence is TGTGCCAGTAGTTTCCTCGGGCGTAGTAATGAAAAACTGTTTTTT.

The V call is TRBV9, the J call TRBJ2-1, with 10 bases matching TRBD2. Germline V gene sequence: CDR1 SGDLS, CDR2 YYNGEE. V was clipped by 4 bases and J by 5 bases; unmatched bases: 6. This CDR3 is 15 amino acids long. The CDR3 nucleotides are TGTGCCAGCAGCCTAGGACTAGCGGTTGACAATGAGCAGTTCTTC. Encoded protein: CASSLGLAVDNEQFF.

The chain uses TRBV18 and TRBJ1-4; D is unclear. Germline-derived CDR1 and CDR2 are KGHSH and LQKENI. Between the trimmed V and J ends, which lost 3 bases and 13 bases, there was a span of 21 bases. The CDR3 covers 15 residues. CDR3 residues: CASSPPGLAEGGLFF. The CDR3 DNA follows: TGTGCCAGCTCACCGCCGGGCCTCGCGGAGGGAGGACTGTTTTTT.

The chain joins TRBV13 to TRBJ2-1, with 8 bases lining up with TRBD2. The CDR3 runs to 15 residues. Losses at the gene ends were 2 bases for V and 9 bases for J; bases not matched to a gene: 9. The germline CDR1 and CDR2 sequences are PRHDT and FYEKMQ (reference sequence). In DNA, the CDR3 is TGTGCCAGCAGCTTAAGTTGGAAGCGGGAGCCTGAGCAGTTCTTC. It translates to CASSLSWKREPEQFF.

The V gene is TRBV4-1, the J gene TRBJ2-5, with 7 bases that match TRBD1. The CDR3 extends over 14 amino acids. CDR1 and CDR2 from the germline V gene are MGHRA and YSYEKL. With 4 bases clipped from V and 4 bases from J, the junction kept 6 bases outside the gene matches. This CDR3 is CASSPRTGGETQYF. The CDR3 coding sequence is TGCGCCAGCAGCCCCAGGACAGGCGGAGAGACCCAGTACTTC.

The chain couples TRBV12-5 to TRBJ2-7; 7 positions match TRBD2. The CDR3 runs to 11 residues. Germline V gene sequence: CDR1 LGHNT, CDR2 FRNRAP. J gave up 6 bases and V 4 bases, and 0 bases lay outside the gene matches. In DNA form, the CDR3 reads TGTGCTAGTGGTTCGGGGGGCGAGCAGTACTTC. It is translated as CASGSGGEQYF.

The chain carries TRBV7-3 and TRBJ2-6; the D gene is possibly TRBD2 (6 bases). CDR1 SGHTA and CDR2 FQGTGA come from the germline V gene. With 1 base removed from V and 2 bases from J, the gap between germline ends came to 9 bases. The CDR3 is made up of 16 amino acids. CDR3 nucleotides: TGTGCCAGCAGCTTAATGGGGGGTACTGGGGCCAACGTCCTGACTTTC. This encodes CASSLMGGTGANVLTF.

The chain uses TRBV4-2 and TRBJ2-3; D remains unclear. Trimming removed 0 bases from V and 2 bases from J, with 12 bases in between. The V gene's germline CDR1 is LGHNA and CDR2 YNFKEQ. The CDR3 covers 16 residues. Written as DNA, the CDR3 is TGTGCCAGCAGCCAAGATCTCGGGTCTTTCACAGATACGCAGTATTTT. Its protein product is CASSQDLGSFTDTQYF.

The chain combines TRBV5-1 with TRBJ2-1; 8 bases line up with TRBD2. J gave up 0 bases and V 2 bases, and 4 bases lay outside the gene matches. From germline, CDR1 is SGHRS and CDR2 YFSETQ. The length of the CDR3 is 16 residues. CDR3 in DNA: TGCGCCAGCAGCTTCGCCGGGACTAGCTCCTACAATGAGCAGTTCTTC. Residues: CASSFAGTSSYNEQFF. Filled out from reference TRBV5-1 and TRBJ2-1, the complete variable domain reads KAGVTQTPRYLIKTRGQQVTLSCSPISGHRSVSWYQQTPGQGLQFLFEYFSETQRNKGNFPGRFSGRQFSNSRSEMNVSTLELGDSALYLCASSFAGTSSYNEQFFGPGTRLTVL.

The chain carries TRBV4-3 and TRBJ2-3, with no clear D. The V and J ends lost 3 bases and 4 bases respectively, with 11 bases between them. Germline values: CDR1 LGHNA, CDR2 YSLEER. This CDR3 has 14 residues. For the CDR3, the DNA is TGCGCCAGCAGCCAGATACGGACGGCAGATACGCAGTATTTT. Residues: CASSQIRTADTQYF.

The chain links TRBV6-1 to TRBJ2-5, with TRBD1 identical over 9 bases. The J call is in doubt because the DNA end fits TRBJ2-7 better. This CDR3 has 16 residues. Germline V gene sequence: CDR1 MNHNS, CDR2 SASEGT. The CDR3, as DNA: TGTGCCAGCAGTCAAGGACCGGGACAGGGTCTGAACGAGCAGTACTTC. Its protein product is CASSQGPGQGLNEQYF.

V usage is TRBV7-2 and J usage is TRBJ2-3, with no clear D. Germline CDR1 and CDR2: SGHTA and FQGNSA. This CDR3 has 13 amino acids. Trimming took 4 bases from V and 4 from J, leaving 9 bases between them. The DNA for the CDR3 is TGTGCCAGCAGCTCCTGGACGGCAGATACGCAGTATTTT. Translating it yields CASSSWTADTQYF.

V gene TRBV7-6 combines with J gene TRBJ2-2, with TRBD1 identical over 8 bases. CDR1 is SGHVS, CDR2 FNYEAQ, per germline. V trimming: 5 bases; J trimming: 4 bases; junction bases outside the gene matches: 6. The CDR3 runs 15 residues. The CDR3 loop is CASSTTDRGTGELFF. The CDR3 DNA sequence: TGTGCCAGCAGCACCACAGACAGGGGCACCGGGGAGCTGTTTTTT. The complete variable domain, with remaining parts taken from reference TRBV7-6 and TRBJ2-2, reads GAGVSQSPRYKVTKRGQDVALRCDPISGHVSLYWYRQALGQGPEFLTYFNYEAQQDKSGLPNDRFSAERPEGSISTLTIQRTEQRDSAMYRCASSTTDRGTGELFFGEGSRLTVL.

The gene calls are TRBV4-3 and TRBJ2-2, with a weak D call TRBD2 (6 bases). Trimming cost V 1 base and J 5 bases, with 8 bases left between them. Germline CDR1 is LGHNA and CDR2 is YSLEER. The CDR3 loop spans 14 amino acids. DNA for the CDR3: TGCGCCAGCAGCCAAGCTCGGGGGACCGGGGAGCTGTTTTTT. Translation: CASSQARGTGELFF.

The chain recombines TRBV11-2 with TRBJ1-3, with D unclear. The CDR3 totals 13 residues. Germline loops: CDR1 SGHAT, CDR2 FQNNGV. Trimming removed 0 bases at V and 4 bases at J, with 4 bases between. In DNA form, the CDR3 reads TGTGCCAGCAGCTTAGATGCCGGAAACACCATATATTTT. It yields the protein CASSLDAGNTIYF. Supplemented by reference TRBV11-2 and TRBJ1-3, the full variable domain reads EAGVAQSPRYKIIEKRQSVAFWCNPISGHATLYWYQQILGQGPKLLIQFQNNGVVDDSQLPKDRFSAERLKGVDSTLKIQPAKLEDSAVYLCASSLDAGNTIYFGEGSWLTVV.

This clone was detected only once. The rearrangement uses TRBV10-3 and TRBJ2-2; 8 nucleotides align to TRBD1. This CDR3 contains 15 residues. CDR1 is ENHRY and CDR2 is SYGVKD in the germline V gene. V shed 11 bases, J shed 3 bases, and the junction held 11 bases outside the gene matches. The CDR3, as DNA: TGTGCCGCGACAGGGGCCCAGGGAGACACCGGGGAGCTGTTTTTT. Residues: CAATGAQGDTGELFF.

This sequence joins TRBV11-3 and TRBJ2-1; D call uncertain. Germline V CDR1 and CDR2: SGHNT, YENEEA. Trimming shortened V by 3 bases and J by 1 base, and 7 bases separated the two germline ends. The CDR3 runs 14 residues. The CDR3 bases are TGTGCCAGCAGCTTTCCAGGTTCCTACAATGAGCAGTTCTTC. Protein sequence: CASSFPGSYNEQFF.